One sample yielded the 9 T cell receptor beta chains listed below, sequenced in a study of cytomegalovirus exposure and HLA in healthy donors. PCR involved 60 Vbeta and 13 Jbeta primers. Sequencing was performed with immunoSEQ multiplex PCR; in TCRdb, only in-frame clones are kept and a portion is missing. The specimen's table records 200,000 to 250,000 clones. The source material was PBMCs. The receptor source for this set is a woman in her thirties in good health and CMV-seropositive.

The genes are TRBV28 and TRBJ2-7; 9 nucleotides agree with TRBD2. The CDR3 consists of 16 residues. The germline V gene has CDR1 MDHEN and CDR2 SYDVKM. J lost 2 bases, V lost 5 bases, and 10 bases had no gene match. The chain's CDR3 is CASSAGGSGITYEQYF. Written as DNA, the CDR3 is TGTGCCAGCAGTGCGGGGGGGAGCGGGATCACCTACGAGCAGTACTTC.

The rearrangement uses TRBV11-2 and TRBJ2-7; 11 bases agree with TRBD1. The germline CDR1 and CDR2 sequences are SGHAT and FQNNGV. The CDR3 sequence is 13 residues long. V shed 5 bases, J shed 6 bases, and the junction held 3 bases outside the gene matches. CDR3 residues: CASSGDRGGEQYF. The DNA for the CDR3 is TGTGCCAGCAGCGGGGACAGGGGGGGCGAGCAGTACTTC.

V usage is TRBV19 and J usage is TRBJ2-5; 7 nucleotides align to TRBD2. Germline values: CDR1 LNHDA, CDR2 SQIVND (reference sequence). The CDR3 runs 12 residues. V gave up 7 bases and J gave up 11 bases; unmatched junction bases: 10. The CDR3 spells CASNEREGEQYF. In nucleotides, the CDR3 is TGTGCCAGTAACGAGCGGGAAGGTGAGCAGTACTTC.

For the CDR3, the DNA is TGTGCCAGCTCACCAAGCGGAGGCAATCAGCCCCAGCATTTT. It codes for CASSPSGGNQPQHF. The chain joins TRBV18 to TRBJ1-5; D is uncertain. The CDR3 contains 14 residues. Per germline, CDR1 KGHSH and CDR2 LQKENI. Trimming took off 2 bases at V and 2 bases at J, with 7 bases between the two ends.

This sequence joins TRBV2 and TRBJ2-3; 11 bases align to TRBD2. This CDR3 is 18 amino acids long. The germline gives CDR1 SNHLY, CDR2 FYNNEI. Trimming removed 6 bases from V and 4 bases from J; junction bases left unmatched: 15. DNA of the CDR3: TGTGCCAGCAGGAAGGCCTTGGGACTAGCGGTGGGGTCAGATACGCAGTATTTT. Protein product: CASRKALGLAVGSDTQYF.

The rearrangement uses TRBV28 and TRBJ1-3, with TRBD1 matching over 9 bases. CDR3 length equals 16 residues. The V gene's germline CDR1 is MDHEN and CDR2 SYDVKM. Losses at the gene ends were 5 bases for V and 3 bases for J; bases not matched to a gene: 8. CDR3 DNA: TGTGCCAGCAGTCGGACAGGGGAGCGTGATGGAAACACCATATATTTT. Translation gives CASSRTGERDGNTIYF.

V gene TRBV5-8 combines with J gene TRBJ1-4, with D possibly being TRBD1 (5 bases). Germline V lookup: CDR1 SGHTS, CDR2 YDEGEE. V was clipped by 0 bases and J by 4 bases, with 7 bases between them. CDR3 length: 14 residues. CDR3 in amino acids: CASSLVGLNEKLFF. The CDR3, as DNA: TGTGCCAGCAGCTTGGTGGGACTTAATGAAAAACTGTTTTTT. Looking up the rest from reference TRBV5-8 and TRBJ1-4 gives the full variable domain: EAGVTQSPTHLIKTRGQQATLRCSPISGHTSVYWYQQALGLGLQFLLWYDEGEERNRGNFPPRFSGRQFPNYSSELNVNALELEDSALYLCASSLVGLNEKLFFGSGTQLSVL.

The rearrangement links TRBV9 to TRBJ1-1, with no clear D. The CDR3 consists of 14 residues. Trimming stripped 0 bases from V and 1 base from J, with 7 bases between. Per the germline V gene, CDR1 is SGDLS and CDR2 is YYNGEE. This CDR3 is CASSVATGNTEAFF. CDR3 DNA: TGTGCCAGCAGCGTAGCTACGGGGAACACTGAAGCTTTCTTT.

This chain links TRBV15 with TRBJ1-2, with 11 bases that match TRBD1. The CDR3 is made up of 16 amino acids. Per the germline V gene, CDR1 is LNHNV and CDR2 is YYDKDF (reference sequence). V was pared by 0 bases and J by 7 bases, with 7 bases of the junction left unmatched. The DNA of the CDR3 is TGTGCCACCAGCAGAGATCAAGGACAGGGGGCGACTGGCTACACCTTC. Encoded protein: CATSRDQGQGATGYTF.